These 7 T cell receptor beta chains originate from one sample sequenced in a study of blood T cell repertoires in COVID-19. Sequenced by immunoSEQ multiplex PCR; TCRdb stores in-frame clones only, minus some. The table records just over 250,000 clones, roughly four fifths of them present only once. Sequencing used PBMCs or T cells enriched from blood (not recorded which). These TCRs come from a man between 25 and 39 years old with acute COVID-19.

V usage is TRBV3-1 (or the pseudogene TRBV3-2) and J usage is TRBJ2-2; possible D gene TRBD2, 5 bases. The germline V gene has CDR1 LGHDT and CDR2 YNNKEL (reference sequence). The germline V and J ends were trimmed by 0 bases and 6 bases, with 8 bases remaining between them. The CDR3 sequence is 14 residues long. The CDR3 reads CASSQEWGAGELFF. The CDR3 nucleotides are TGTGCCAGCAGCCAAGAGTGGGGAGCCGGGGAGCTGTTTTTT.

J is TRBJ2-1 and V is TRBV3-1 (or the pseudogene TRBV3-2); D could derive from TRBD1 or TRBD2 (5 bases each). The CDR3 loop spans 15 amino acids. CDR1 is LGHDT and CDR2 is YNNKEL in the germline V gene (reference sequence). Trimming removed 4 bases from V and 4 bases from J, with 14 bases in between. CDR3 sequence reads: CASSLDSPGYNEQFF. The CDR3 DNA reads TGTGCCAGCAGCCTAGACAGCCCGGGGTACAATGAGCAGTTCTTC.

This chain links TRBV11-1 with TRBJ1-3; no clear D gene. V was trimmed by 4 bases and J by 2 bases, leaving 12 bases between them. Germline V CDR1 and CDR2: SGHAT, FQDESV (reference sequence). The CDR3 extends over 15 amino acids. The CDR3, as DNA: TGTGCCAGCAGCTCAGCCCCTGAGACTGGAAACACCATATATTTT. Encoded protein: CASSSAPETGNTIYF.

This chain uses TRBV7-6 with TRBJ2-1, with 8 bases lining up with TRBD2. V gave up 6 bases and J gave up 9 bases; unmatched junction bases: 13. This CDR3 contains 15 residues. CDR1 is SGHVS, CDR2 FNYEAQ, per germline. In DNA, the CDR3 is TGTGCCAGCAGGCGCGGTAACCGGGAGGGTTCTGAGCAGTTCTTC. Its protein product is CASRRGNREGSEQFF.

J is TRBJ1-5 and V is TRBV30, with TRBD1 as a possible D gene (6 bases). The CDR3 runs 14 residues. Germline V lookup: CDR1 GTSNPN, CDR2 SVGIG (reference sequence). V was trimmed by 8 bases and J by 9 bases, leaving 23 bases between them. The CDR3 nucleotides read TGTGCCCGGACGATACTGACAGGACCCCGGCCCCAGCATTTT. It is translated as CARTILTGPRPQHF.

The chain is built from TRBV5-4 and TRBJ1-2; 9 bases align to TRBD1. Trimming took 4 bases from V and 8 from J; bases not matched to a gene: 6. Germline V lookup: CDR1 SGHNT, CDR2 YYREEE (reference sequence). The CDR3 runs 13 residues. The CDR3 loop reads CASSVGTGQGYTF. As DNA, the CDR3 is TGTGCCAGCAGCGTAGGGACAGGGCAGGGCTACACCTTC.

J is TRBJ1-2 and V is TRBV6-6; no clear D. The length of the CDR3 is 14 residues. Germline V lookup: CDR1 MNHNY, CDR2 SVGAGI (reference sequence). V lost 5 bases and J 3 bases, leaving 13 bases between the germline ends. The CDR3, as DNA: TGTGCCAGCAGTCCGACTCACGGGGACTATGGCTACACCTTC. Translated: CASSPTHGDYGYTF.